The 13 T cell receptor beta chains listed next were all sequenced from one sample in a study of blood T cell repertoires in COVID-19. Here immunoSEQ multiplex PCR was the method, and the copy in TCRdb shows in-frame clones only, minus some. The table lists 180,000 or so clones, just over 85% of them singletons, with around 8.3% in the top ten. Sequenced material: peripheral blood. The receptors come from a man aged 60 to 69 with acute or convalescent COVID-19.

V gene TRBV6-5 combines with J gene TRBJ2-7, with D possibly matching TRBD1 (6 bases). With 7 bases removed from V and 0 bases from J, the gap between germline ends came to 10 bases. The CDR3 runs 13 residues. Germline V gene sequence: CDR1 MNHEY, CDR2 SVGAGI. The CDR3 sequence: CASNSGHSYEQYF. CDR3 in DNA: TGTGCCAGCAATTCGGGACACTCCTACGAGCAGTACTTC.

The chain couples TRBV9 to TRBJ2-2; 12 bases fit TRBD1. Germline assignment: CDR1 SGDLS and CDR2 YYNGEE. V was pared by 2 bases and J by 7 bases, with 6 bases of the junction left unmatched. CDR3 length equals 16 residues. The CDR3, as DNA: TGTGCCAGCAGCGTCTCCCGGGACAGGGGGCACGGGGAGCTGTTTTTT. This sequence encodes CASSVSRDRGHGELFF.

This rearrangement joins TRBV27 to TRBJ1-4, with a weak D call TRBD1 (5 bases). Trimming left V 3 bases short and J 8 bases short, with 19 bases between. The CDR3 length is 16 residues. CDR1 and CDR2 (germline): MNHEY, SMNVEV (reference sequence). The chain's CDR3 is CASSFRGTPSGEKLFF. The CDR3 DNA reads TGTGCCAGCAGTTTTAGGGGAACCCCAAGCGGGGAAAAACTGTTTTTT.

V is TRBV7-7 and J is TRBJ2-1; 9 bases are shared with TRBD1. The CDR3 totals 19 residues. From germline, CDR1 is SSHAT and CDR2 FNYEAQ (reference sequence). After removal of 1 base from V and 1 base from J, the junction contained 11 bases not matched to a gene. The CDR3 loop reads CASSLESSWDRASYNEQFF. CDR3 nucleotides: TGTGCCAGCAGCTTAGAGTCGTCGTGGGACAGGGCGTCCTACAATGAGCAGTTCTTC. Together with reference TRBV7-7 and TRBJ2-1, the CDR3 gives the full variable domain: GAGVSQSPRYKVTKRGQDVTLRCDPISSHATLYWYQQALGQGPEFLTYFNYEAQPDKSGLPSDRFSAERPEGSISTLTIQRTEQRDSAMYRCASSLESSWDRASYNEQFFGPGTRLTVL.

The rearrangement links TRBV6-5 to TRBJ2-5, with D perhaps TRBD1 (6 bases). The CDR3 length is 14 residues. Trimming stripped 6 bases from V and 0 bases from J, with 11 bases between. Germline V gene lookup returns CDR1 MNHEY and CDR2 SVGAGI. The CDR3, as DNA: TGTGCCAGCAGACCAACAGGGAACCAAGAGACCCAGTACTTC. It yields the protein CASRPTGNQETQYF.

This clone was detected only a few times. The CDR3 reads CASSEGQGHYEQYF. CDR3 DNA sequence: TGCGCCAGCAGCGAAGGACAGGGTCACTACGAGCAGTACTTC. The chain combines TRBV5-1 with TRBJ2-7; 8 nucleotides match TRBD1. Germline CDR1 is SGHRS and CDR2 is YFSETQ. Trimming cost V 4 bases and J 3 bases; bases outside gene matches: 6. This CDR3 has 14 residues.

The chain recombines TRBV7-9 with TRBJ1-4, with a weak D call TRBD1 (5 bases). The CDR3 loop spans 15 amino acids. The V end was cut by 0 bases, the J end by 6 bases, with 11 bases between. Per germline, CDR1 SEHNR and CDR2 FQNEAQ (reference sequence). The CDR3 reads CASSLAQGTDEKLFF. The CDR3 bases are TGTGCCAGCAGCTTAGCTCAGGGCACGGATGAAAAACTGTTTTTT.

This clone has just one count. The chain employs TRBV5-1 and TRBJ2-1; 11 bases agree with TRBD1. The CDR3 consists of 16 residues. Per germline, CDR1 SGHRS and CDR2 YFSETQ. V trimming: 0 bases; J trimming: 4 bases; junction bases outside the gene matches: 3. The CDR3 DNA is TGCGCCAGCAGCTTGGGGACAGGGGGCGCTTACAATGAGCAGTTCTTC. The encoded protein is CASSLGTGGAYNEQFF.

The gene calls are TRBV4-2 and TRBJ1-3; no firm D call. The CDR3 spans 16 residues. Germline loops: CDR1 LGHNA, CDR2 YNFKEQ. The V and J ends lost 4 bases and 0 bases respectively, with 13 bases between them. In nucleotides, the CDR3 is TGTGCCAGCAGCCGGCGGCGGGCAGGCTCTGGAAACACCATATATTTT. This gives the protein CASSRRRAGSGNTIYF.

The J gene is TRBJ1-4, the V gene TRBV19, with 9 bases lining up with TRBD1. Germline CDR1 reads LNHDA; CDR2 reads SQIVND (reference sequence). V gave up 8 bases and J gave up 8 bases; unmatched junction bases: 3. This CDR3 comprises 12 residues. As DNA, the CDR3 is TGTGCCAGTGGGACAGGGAGAGAAAAACTGTTTTTT. Protein: CASGTGREKLFF.

The V call is TRBV28, the J call TRBJ1-4, with D perhaps TRBD1 (6 bases). V shed 4 bases and J shed 3 bases, with 18 bases lying between them. The CDR3 is 17 residues long. The V gene's germline CDR1 is MDHEN and CDR2 SYDVKM. CDR3 sequence reads: CASSYRTTGWANEKLFF. The CDR3 DNA sequence: TGTGCCAGCAGTTACCGCACAACAGGGTGGGCTAATGAAAAACTGTTTTTT.

The V call is TRBV29-1, the J call TRBJ2-3; 10 bases agree with TRBD1. This CDR3 has 18 residues. CDR1 is SQVTM and CDR2 is ANQGSEA in the germline V gene. With V trimmed by 5 bases and J by 2 bases, 16 bases remained unmatched. As DNA, the CDR3 is TGCAGCGTTTTCTTCCTTAGACAGGGGGCGGGGTACACAGATACGCAGTATTTT. Encoded protein: CSVFFLRQGAGYTDTQYF.

The chain has TRBV10-1 and TRBJ2-7; 8 bases align to TRBD1. Germline V CDR1 and CDR2: WNHNN, SYGVQD (reference sequence). The CDR3 covers 15 residues. V gave up 4 bases and J gave up 3 bases; unmatched junction bases: 8. The CDR3 here is CASSVGRGPIYEQYF. CDR3 DNA: TGCGCCAGCAGTGTCGGCAGGGGGCCTATCTACGAGCAGTACTTC.